The T cell receptor beta chain described here comes from a study of cytomegalovirus exposure and HLA in healthy donors. The PCR ran on 60 Vbeta and 13 Jbeta primers. Sequencing was performed with immunoSEQ multiplex PCR; in TCRdb, only in-frame clones are kept and a portion is missing. This sample's table reports some 51,000 clones. The CDR3 covers 16 residues. Germline lookup yields CDR1 MRHNA and CDR2 SNTAGT. V was shortened by 3 bases and J by 1 base, with 15 bases between the two germline ends. The source of this sequence is a man between 50 and 59 years old in good health and CMV-seropositive. The rearrangement uses TRBV6-4 and TRBJ1-1, with D perhaps TRBD1 (6 bases). Sequencing was performed on PBMCs. The CDR3 loop is CASSENGVRGNTEAFF. The CDR3 nucleotides are TGTGCCAGCAGTGAGAACGGGGTCAGGGGGAACACTGAAGCTTTCTTT.